The 2 T cell receptor beta chains listed next were all sequenced from one sample in a study of OX40 agonist ivuxolimab in advanced cancers. The data were produced by immunoSEQ multiplex PCR, yet TCRdb's version contains in-frame clones alone and is incomplete. The table includes approximately 60,000 clones, around 84% detected once. The sequencing here drew on CD4+ or CD8+ T cells sorted from blood, taken in a trial of the OX40 agonist ivuxolimab. The receptors were sampled from an adult with an advanced solid tumor such as melanoma, head and neck, liver or kidney cancer.

The count of this clone is one. The gene calls are TRBV15 and TRBJ2-1; no firm D call. This CDR3 contains 15 residues. Deletions cut 0 bases from V and 0 bases from J, with 6 bases between. CDR1 LNHNV and CDR2 YYDKDF come from the germline V gene (reference sequence). CDR3 in DNA: TGTGCCACCAGCAGAGATCTGAGCTCCTACAATGAGCAGTTCTTC. Translation: CATSRDLSSYNEQFF.

The V gene is TRBV28, the J gene TRBJ2-7; D is possibly TRBD2 (7 bases). Trimming removed 8 bases at V and 5 bases at J, with 13 bases between. The CDR3 loop spans 12 amino acids. The germline CDR1 and CDR2 sequences are MDHEN and SYDVKM. CDR3 loop: CASRGGGHEQYF. Here the CDR3 DNA reads TGTGCCAGCCGAGGGGGGGGCCACGAGCAGTACTTC.